This T cell receptor beta chain comes out of a study of cytomegalovirus exposure and HLA in healthy donors. Use of 60 Vbeta and 13 Jbeta primers characterized the PCR. Profiled with immunoSEQ multiplex PCR; TCRdb holds only in-frame clones, not every one. The sample shows 89,000 or so clones, around 80% of them seen only once. Germline V gene data show CDR1 as GTSNPN and CDR2 as SVGIG (reference sequence). CDR3 length: 14 amino acids. Trimming removed 2 bases from V and 4 bases from J, with 12 bases in between. The chain is built from TRBV30 and TRBJ1-5; TRBD1 is a possible D gene (5 bases). The sequencing sample was made of PBMCs. This TCR derives from a man aged 18 to 29 in good health and CMV-seropositive. CDR3 coding DNA: TGTGCCTGGAGTACAGGTTCAATGAATCAGCCCCAGCATTTT. Its translation is CAWSTGSMNQPQHF.